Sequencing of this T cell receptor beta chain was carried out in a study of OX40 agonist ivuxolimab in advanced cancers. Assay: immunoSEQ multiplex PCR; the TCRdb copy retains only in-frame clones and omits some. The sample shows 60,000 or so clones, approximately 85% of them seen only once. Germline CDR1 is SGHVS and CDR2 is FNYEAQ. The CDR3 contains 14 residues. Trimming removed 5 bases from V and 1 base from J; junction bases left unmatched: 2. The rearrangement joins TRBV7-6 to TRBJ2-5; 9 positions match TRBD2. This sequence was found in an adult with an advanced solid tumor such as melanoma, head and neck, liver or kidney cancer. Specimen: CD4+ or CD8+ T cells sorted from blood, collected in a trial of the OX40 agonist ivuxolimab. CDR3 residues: CASSPGLAQETQYF. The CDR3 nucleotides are TGTGCCAGCAGCCCGGGACTAGCCCAAGAGACCCAGTACTTC.